These 11 T cell receptor beta chains came from one sample sequenced in a study of T-cell reconstitution after alpha-beta-depleted transplantation in children. Unique molecular identifiers were used to barcode this TCRbeta library. MiXCR was run by TCRdb on the PCR reads, yielding one entry per CDR3 protein. The sample includes about a million distinct CDR3 sequences, around 30% of them seen just once. The input for sequencing was PBMCs, mostly from graft donor cells, taken 360 days after TCRalphabeta/CD19-depleted stem cell transplant. All receptors come from a boy in the first two years of life who had a stem cell transplant for SCID, so the T cells may come from the graft donor.

The V gene is TRBV12-3 or TRBV12-4, the J gene TRBJ1-6, with D maybe TRBD1 (5 bases). Trimming stripped 7 bases from V and 6 bases from J, with 13 bases between. CDR3 length equals 14 residues. The CDR3 protein is CASTIRGGNSPLHF. CDR3 bases: TGTGCCAGCACCATAAGGGGAGGTAATTCACCCCTCCACTTT.

The chain combines TRBV4-2 with TRBJ1-4; D perhaps matches TRBD1 (5 bases). The CDR3 loop spans 17 amino acids. Germline CDR1 LGHNA, CDR2 YNFKEQ. Trimming stripped 4 bases from V and 0 bases from J, with 15 bases between. As DNA, the CDR3 is TGTGCCAGCAGCCCCGGGACCTCGGTTGCAACTAATGAAAAACTGTTTTTT. As protein: CASSPGTSVATNEKLFF.

The rearrangement uses TRBV20-1 and TRBJ2-7, with 7 positions matching TRBD2. Germline V gene sequence: CDR1 DFQATT, CDR2 SNEGSKA (reference sequence). The CDR3 is 14 amino acids. The V and J ends lost 3 bases and 0 bases, in that order; junction bases with no gene match: 5. CDR3 region: CSASYGGSSYEQYF. Here the CDR3 DNA reads TGCAGTGCTAGTTACGGGGGGAGCTCCTACGAGCAGTACTTC.

This clonotype was detected a few times. This sequence joins TRBV5-1 and TRBJ1-1; no reliable D call. The V gene lost 1 base and the J gene lost 0 bases, with 10 bases spanning the gap. This CDR3 region has 15 residues. Germline V gene data show CDR1 as SGHRS and CDR2 as YFSETQ. The CDR3 spells CASSLPGGLNTEAFF. The CDR3 DNA is TGCGCCAGCAGCTTGCCTGGTGGGCTGAACACTGAAGCTTTCTTT.

The CDR3 region is CASSSPILSGANVLTF. For the CDR3, the DNA is TGCGCCAGCAGCTCCCCGATCCTGTCTGGGGCCAACGTCCTGACTTTC. The chain employs TRBV5-1 and TRBJ2-6; no definite D call. The length of the CDR3 is 16 residues. Per the germline V gene, CDR1 is SGHRS and CDR2 is YFSETQ. V lost 3 bases, J lost 1 base, and 11 bases lay in between.

The chain joins TRBV4-2 to TRBJ1-2, with D hard to call. Germline CDR1 reads LGHNA; CDR2 reads YNFKEQ. V lost 1 base and J lost 3, with 9 bases in between. The CDR3 has 14 amino acids. The DNA of the CDR3 is TGTGCCAGCAGCCAAGCACCGTTGGACTATGGCTACACCTTC. Translating gives CASSQAPLDYGYTF.

This chain joins TRBV12-3 or TRBV12-4 and TRBJ2-7; 9 positions agree with TRBD2. CDR3 length: 13 amino acids. V was pared by 6 bases and J by 1 base, with 1 base of the junction left unmatched. DNA for the CDR3: TGTGCCAGCAGGCTAGCGGGATCCTACGAGCAGTACTTC. It is translated as CASRLAGSYEQYF.

The table lists this clonotype with many counts. The chain employs TRBV25-1 and TRBJ2-7; 7 nucleotides align to TRBD1. Trimming cost V 5 bases and J 2 bases; bases outside gene matches: 6. CDR1 is MGHDK, CDR2 SYGVNS, per germline. The CDR3 is 14 amino acids. CDR3 region: CASSSQGTAYEQYF. CDR3 DNA sequence: TGTGCCAGCAGTAGCCAGGGGACAGCCTACGAGCAGTACTTC.

V and J are TRBV20-1 and TRBJ2-6, with unresolved D. CDR1 is DFQATT, CDR2 SNEGSKA, per germline (reference sequence). This CDR3 has 15 residues. Deletions cut 1 base from V and 0 bases from J, with 7 bases between. The CDR3 coding sequence is TGCAGTGCTAGAGTCCCCAGCTCTGGGGCCAACGTCCTGACTTTC. It yields the protein CSARVPSSGANVLTF.

This sequence joins TRBV7-8 and TRBJ1-2, with a possible D match to TRBD1 (6 bases). Deletions cut 5 bases from V and 4 bases from J, with 14 bases between. Germline loops: CDR1 SGHVS, CDR2 FQNEAQ. This CDR3 has 14 residues. The chain's CDR3 is CASSLAGGGYGYTF. The CDR3 DNA reads TGTGCCAGCAGCCTTGCCGGAGGGGGCTATGGCTACACCTTC.

The V gene is TRBV7-3, the J gene TRBJ1-1; D uncertain. This CDR3 contains 13 residues. The germline CDR1 and CDR2 sequences are SGHTA and FQGTGA. Between the trimmed V and J ends, which lost 4 bases and 3 bases, there was a span of 9 bases. The DNA of the CDR3 is TGTGCCAGCAGCTCGTACCGGGACACTGAAGCTTTCTTT. Translated: CASSSYRDTEAFF.